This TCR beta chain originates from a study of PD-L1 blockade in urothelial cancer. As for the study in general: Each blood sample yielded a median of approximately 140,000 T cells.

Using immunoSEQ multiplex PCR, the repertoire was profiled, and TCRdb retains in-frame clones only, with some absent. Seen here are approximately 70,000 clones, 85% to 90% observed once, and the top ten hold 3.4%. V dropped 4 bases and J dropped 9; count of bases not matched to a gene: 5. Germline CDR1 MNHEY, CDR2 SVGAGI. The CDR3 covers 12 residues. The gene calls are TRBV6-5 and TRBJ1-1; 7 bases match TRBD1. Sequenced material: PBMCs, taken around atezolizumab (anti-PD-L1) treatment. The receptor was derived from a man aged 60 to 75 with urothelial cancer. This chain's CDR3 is CASSSGTVKAFF. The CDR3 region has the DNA TGTGCCAGCAGTTCCGGGACAGTCAAAGCTTTCTTT.